These 27 T cell receptor beta chains came from one sample sequenced in a study of cytomegalovirus exposure and HLA in healthy donors. The PCR employed 60 Vbeta primers together with 13 Jbeta primers. TCRdb's copy holds only in-frame clones and misses some; the assay was immunoSEQ multiplex PCR. The repertoire has some 150,000 clones, about 82% of them found once; the top ten carry about 2%. The sequenced sample was PBMCs. These TCRs come from a female donor in good health and CMV-seropositive.

The chain employs TRBV30 and TRBJ2-5; D is perhaps TRBD2 (6 bases). In germline, CDR1 is GTSNPN, CDR2 SVGIG (reference sequence). CDR3 size: 14 residues. V lost 1 base, J lost 5 bases, and 14 bases lay in between. This CDR3 reads CAWSGGTGVETQYF. DNA for the CDR3: TGTGCCTGGAGTGGTGGGACGGGGGTGGAGACCCAGTACTTC.

The genes are TRBV19 and TRBJ2-7; the D gene is possibly TRBD1 (5 bases). Germline V CDR1 and CDR2: LNHDA, SQIVND (reference sequence). Trimming took 10 bases from V and 3 from J, leaving 16 bases between them. The CDR3 is made up of 13 amino acids. The CDR3, as DNA: TGTGCCACGCGACCCCTAGACAGCTACGAGCAGTACTTC. This codes for CATRPLDSYEQYF.

This clone was picked up a small number of times. V gene TRBV5-4 combines with J gene TRBJ2-1; no definite D call. With 4 bases removed from V and 8 bases from J, the gap between germline ends came to 16 bases. The length of the CDR3 is 14 residues. Germline V lookup: CDR1 SGHNT, CDR2 YYREEE (reference sequence). CDR3 loop: CASSPPTPEDEQFF. The CDR3 coding sequence is TGTGCCAGCAGCCCGCCTACCCCAGAGGATGAGCAGTTCTTC.

The rearrangement links TRBV6-5 to TRBJ2-7, with TRBD1 identical over 7 bases. The V gene's germline CDR1 is MNHEY and CDR2 SVGAGI. Germline trimming cut 5 bases from V and 0 bases from J; bases unmatched to any gene: 7. CDR3 length: 15 amino acids. CDR3 bases: TGTGCCAGCAGTATAACCGGGACAGTCTCCTACGAGCAGTACTTC. It specifies CASSITGTVSYEQYF.

In the case of this clone: One junction end disagrees with the germline gene, perhaps due to a read error. The CDR3 nucleotides read TGTGCCAGCAGTTACAGTGAGCAGTTCTTC. It specifies CASSYSEQFF. The genes are TRBV2 and TRBJ2-1; D gene unclear. CDR1 and CDR2 (germline): SNHLY, FYNNEI. CDR3 length equals 10 residues. Full variable domain (missing parts from reference TRBV2 and TRBJ2-1): EPEVTQTPSHQVTQMGQEVILRCVPISNHLYFYWYRQILGQKVEFLVSFYNNEISEKSEIFDDQFSVERPDGSNFTLKIRSTKLEDSAMYFCASSYSEQFFGPGTRLTVL.

J is TRBJ2-1 and V is TRBV6-4; TRBD2 aligns across 12 bases. The J segment lost 6 bases and the V segment lost 6 bases, leaving 6 bases of the junction unmatched. Germline V gene lookup returns CDR1 MRHNA and CDR2 SNTAGT. The CDR3 has 15 residues. The DNA of the CDR3 is TGTGCCAGCAGCCGACTAGCGGGAGCGGGCAATGAGCAGTTCTTC. Its translation: CASSRLAGAGNEQFF.

This chain joins TRBV7-3 and TRBJ2-3, with TRBD1 matching 9 bases. V lost 3 bases, J lost 4 bases, and 5 bases stayed unmatched. This CDR3 is 15 amino acids long. Germline CDR1 is SGHTA and CDR2 is FQGTGA. CDR3 nucleotide sequence: TGTGCCAGCAGCTTGGGGACAGGGCAAGCAGATACGCAGTATTTT. As protein: CASSLGTGQADTQYF.

The chain employs TRBV7-9 and TRBJ1-4; D is uncertain. There are 14 residues in the CDR3. The germline gives CDR1 SEHNR, CDR2 FQNEAQ (reference sequence). V dropped 8 bases and J dropped 5 bases, with 15 bases sitting between them. The CDR3 protein is CASEAGRTNEKLFF. The CDR3 DNA is TGTGCCAGCGAGGCGGGCAGGACCAATGAAAAACTGTTTTTT.

The V and J genes are TRBV11-2 and TRBJ2-7, with D possibly matching TRBD1 (5 bases). The length of the CDR3 is 16 residues. Trimming took 0 bases from V and 5 from J, leaving 17 bases between them. Germline V gene data show CDR1 as SGHAT and CDR2 as FQNNGV. The CDR3 nucleotides read TGTGCCAGCAGCTTAGATCCGCCAGGGAATGGGCACGAGCAGTACTTC. It translates to CASSLDPPGNGHEQYF.

V gene TRBV9 combines with J gene TRBJ2-1, with a weak D call TRBD2 (6 bases). The CDR3 has 15 residues. V lost 3 bases, J lost 7 bases, and 17 bases lay in between. Germline V gene lookup returns CDR1 SGDLS and CDR2 YYNGEE. This chain's CDR3 is CASSASGDNWNEQFF. CDR3 sequence (DNA): TGTGCCAGCAGCGCATCGGGAGACAATTGGAATGAGCAGTTCTTC.

The chain couples TRBV7-2 to TRBJ2-1; 8 nucleotides agree with TRBD2. The CDR3 length is 15 residues. After removal of 5 bases from V and 5 bases from J, the junction contained 8 bases not matched to a gene. Germline CDR1 SGHTA, CDR2 FQGNSA. The CDR3 loop reads CASSLGGGLDNEQFF. The DNA of the CDR3 is TGTGCCAGCAGCCTAGGCGGGGGGCTTGACAATGAGCAGTTCTTC.

This clone has a single count. The chain couples TRBV27 to TRBJ2-7, with D possibly matching TRBD2 (6 bases). This CDR3 region has 12 residues. Trimming took 3 bases from V and 6 from J, leaving 9 bases between them. Germline CDR1 and CDR2: MNHEY and SMNVEV (reference sequence). CDR3 in amino acids: CASSLGLGEQYF. The DNA for the CDR3 is TGTGCCAGCAGTTTGGGACTCGGCGAGCAGTACTTC.

The chain joins TRBV19 to TRBJ1-6, with 8 bases fitting TRBD1. The V segment lost 8 bases and the J segment 0 bases; nucleotides outside the gene matches: 9. Germline V gene data show CDR1 as LNHDA and CDR2 as SQIVND (reference sequence). The CDR3 is 17 amino acids. CDR3 loop: CASADRGSSSYNSPLHF. Here the CDR3 DNA reads TGTGCCAGTGCCGACAGGGGCTCAAGCTCCTATAATTCACCCCTCCACTTT.

This clone was detected only a few times. The chain combines TRBV4-1 with TRBJ1-1; D unclear. V shed 1 base and J shed 5 bases, with 5 bases lying between them. Germline values: CDR1 MGHRA, CDR2 YSYEKL. This CDR3 has 12 residues. In DNA, the CDR3 is TGCGCCAGCAGCCAAGGCGTAACTGAAGCTTTCTTT. The encoded protein is CASSQGVTEAFF.

This clone showed up just once. The V and J genes are TRBV6-6 and TRBJ1-1; possible D gene TRBD1, 5 bases. CDR3 length: 16 residues. V shed 6 bases and J shed 4 bases, with 21 bases lying between them. Per germline, CDR1 MNHNY and CDR2 SVGAGI (reference sequence). This chain's CDR3 is CASSSPQGGWSTEAFF. The CDR3 DNA reads as TGTGCCAGCAGCTCTCCTCAGGGAGGGTGGAGCACTGAAGCTTTCTTT.

The J gene is TRBJ2-7, the V gene TRBV7-2; 10 bases align to TRBD1. The germline CDR1 and CDR2 sequences are SGHTA and FQGNSA. The CDR3 covers 15 residues. Trimming cost V 0 bases and J 7 bases; bases outside gene matches: 6. The CDR3 loop is CASSLAFDRGLEQYF. In nucleotides, the CDR3 is TGTGCCAGCAGCTTAGCATTCGACAGGGGGCTAGAGCAGTACTTC.

The chain joins TRBV9 to TRBJ2-3; 7 bases align to TRBD1. The V gene's germline CDR1 is SGDLS and CDR2 YYNGEE. This CDR3 comprises 14 residues. V gave up 4 bases and J gave up 2 bases; unmatched junction bases: 4. CDR3 bases: TGTGCCAGCAGCCCAACAGGGGACACAGATACGCAGTATTTT. Protein sequence: CASSPTGDTDTQYF.

The chain uses TRBV28 and TRBJ2-5, with D tentatively TRBD2 (5 bases). The germline V gene encodes CDR1 MDHEN and CDR2 SYDVKM. Trimming shortened V by 3 bases and J by 0 bases, and 8 bases separated the two germline ends. This CDR3 contains 14 residues. The CDR3 here is CASSFLTNQETQYF. CDR3 DNA: TGTGCCAGCAGTTTCTTGACTAACCAAGAGACCCAGTACTTC.

This chain connects TRBV2 to TRBJ2-6; weak D call: TRBD1 (6 bases). Germline V CDR1 and CDR2: SNHLY, FYNNEI. The ends were cut back, 8 bases at V and 0 bases at J, with 11 bases in the middle. The CDR3 runs 15 residues. The CDR3 region is CASGRGTSGANVLTF. CDR3 in DNA: TGTGCCAGCGGTAGGGGGACCTCTGGGGCCAACGTCCTGACTTTC.

As to this clone: The limits of the CDR3 on the DNA are not certain, so only TCRdb's listed CDR3 is given. The V gene is TRBV19, the J gene TRBJ1-1; the table assigns TRBD1, which was not confirmed against the DNA. With termini counted, the CDR3 has 15 amino acids. Germline loops: CDR1 LNHDA, CDR2 SQIVND (reference sequence). The CDR3 here is CASSIRARGSTEAFF.

The chain joins TRBV19 to TRBJ2-3; TRBD2 is a possible D gene (6 bases). Trimming shortened V by 6 bases and J by 1 base, and 14 bases separated the two germline ends. The germline gives CDR1 LNHDA, CDR2 SQIVND (reference sequence). The CDR3 spans 15 residues. This chain's CDR3 is CASSPQVAGTDTQYF. The CDR3 nucleotides are TGTGCCAGTAGCCCCCAAGTAGCGGGCACAGATACGCAGTATTTT. The variable domain in full, with the rest retrieved from reference TRBV19 and TRBJ2-3, is DGGITQSPKYLFRKEGQNVTLSCEQNLNHDAMYWYRQDPGQGLRLIYYSQIVNDFQKGDIAEGYSVSREKKESFPLTVTSAQKNPTAFYLCASSPQVAGTDTQYFGPGTRLTVL.

The rearrangement links TRBV10-3 to TRBJ2-7, with 8 bases matching TRBD2. CDR1 is ENHRY, CDR2 SYGVKD, per germline. This CDR3 is 14 amino acids long. J was trimmed by 1 base and V by 11 bases; bases with no gene match: 10. This CDR3 reads CASSGGDGSYEQYF. CDR3 nucleotides: TGTGCCTCCTCCGGGGGGGACGGGTCCTACGAGCAGTACTTC.

The V gene is TRBV4-1, the J gene TRBJ2-5; 8 bases align to TRBD1. Germline V gene sequence: CDR1 MGHRA, CDR2 YSYEKL. J was trimmed by 1 base and V by 2 bases; bases with no gene match: 3. The CDR3 length is 15 residues. DNA for the CDR3: TGCGCCAGCAGCCAACCTGGACAGGGCCAAGAGACCCAGTACTTC. It specifies CASSQPGQGQETQYF.

This clone was observed a handful of times. The chain couples TRBV5-4 to TRBJ2-1, with D tentatively TRBD2 (6 bases). The CDR3 extends over 14 amino acids. Looked up from germline, CDR1 is SGHNT and CDR2 is YYREEE (reference sequence). V lost 0 bases, J lost 7 bases, and 11 bases lay in between. The CDR3 reads CASSLVAGSNEQFF. CDR3 in DNA: TGTGCCAGCAGCTTGGTCGCCGGGAGTAATGAGCAGTTCTTC.

This chain uses TRBV5-4 with TRBJ2-5; D gene ambiguous. Trimming took 0 bases from V and 5 from J, leaving 8 bases between them. The CDR3 runs to 13 residues. Germline values: CDR1 SGHNT, CDR2 YYREEE (reference sequence). Written as DNA, the CDR3 is TGTGCCAGCAGCTTGGGTGGCAAGGAGACCCAGTACTTC. Encoded protein: CASSLGGKETQYF.

The table lists this clone with a count of one. This chain joins TRBV9 and TRBJ1-2; 7 bases map to TRBD1. This CDR3 comprises 15 residues. With V trimmed by 1 base and J by 3 bases, 6 bases remained unmatched. Germline values: CDR1 SGDLS, CDR2 YYNGEE. The CDR3 sequence: CASSVRGGEDYGYTF. The CDR3 DNA sequence: TGTGCCAGCAGCGTACGAGGGGGCGAGGACTATGGCTACACCTTC.

The chain combines TRBV6-1 with TRBJ2-5; the match to TRBD1 covers 9 bases. The trim removed 5 bases at V and 5 bases at J, leaving 6 bases unmatched. Looked up from germline, CDR1 is MNHNS and CDR2 is SASEGT. The CDR3 is made up of 14 amino acids. CDR3 sequence: CASSRDRAGETQYF. The CDR3 nucleotides are TGTGCCAGCAGTCGGGACAGGGCGGGGGAGACCCAGTACTTC.